Following are 14 T cell receptor beta chains from one sample sequenced in a study of Ad26.COV2.S vaccination and SARS-CoV-2 variants. Stated treatment: 19 received Ad26.COV2.S at low or high dose, single or two shots; about 5 received placebo; per-sample allocation not given. Samples analyzed were those drawn on day 63 after the first vaccine or placebo injection. Produced via immunoSEQ multiplex PCR; TCRdb's table is partial and in-frame only. The profile covers about 440,000 clones, with roughly 91% appearing a single time and approximately 4.3% taken by the ten largest. Sequencing was performed on peripheral blood, taken in a trial of Ad26.COV2.S vaccine versus placebo. These receptors all come from a person between 18 and 60 years old who received the Ad26.COV2.S COVID-19 vaccine or a placebo.

The chain combines TRBV5-1 with TRBJ2-6; D unclear. Germline assignment: CDR1 SGHRS and CDR2 YFSETQ. The CDR3 extends over 14 amino acids. V was clipped by 1 base and J by 0 bases, with 2 bases between them. CDR3 amino acids: CASSLFSGANVLTF. CDR3 bases: TGCGCCAGCAGCTTGTTCTCTGGGGCCAACGTCCTGACTTTC.

V and J are TRBV27 and TRBJ1-2; D is uncertain. CDR3 length equals 12 residues. CDR1 and CDR2 (germline): MNHEY, SMNVEV (reference sequence). V was shortened by 5 bases and J by 2 bases, with 6 bases between the two germline ends. The CDR3 DNA is TGTGCCAGCAGTGATCGAAACTATGGCTACACCTTC. Protein product: CASSDRNYGYTF.

V and J are TRBV7-8 and TRBJ2-1; perhaps D is TRBD1 or TRBD2 (5 bases each). Germline V gene data show CDR1 as SGHVS and CDR2 as FQNEAQ. Trimming took 6 bases from V and 8 from J, leaving 20 bases between them. There are 15 residues in the CDR3. CDR3 residues: CASSPVGEHYDEQFF. CDR3 DNA sequence: TGTGCCAGCAGTCCCGTGGGGGAGCATTACGATGAGCAGTTCTTC.

The V gene is TRBV6-2 or TRBV6-3, the J gene TRBJ1-5, with 8 nucleotides matching TRBD1. The trim removed 2 bases at V and 8 bases at J, leaving 14 bases unmatched. Germline V gene lookup returns CDR1 MNHEY and CDR2 SVGEGT. The CDR3 extends over 17 amino acids. The CDR3 DNA is TGTGCCAGCAGTTACGTCTTGGACAGGGTGGGTAAGGAGCCCCAGCATTTT. Translated: CASSYVLDRVGKEPQHF.

This clone was counted a single time. V and J are TRBV28 and TRBJ1-5, with D possibly being TRBD1 (6 bases). Germline CDR1 is MDHEN and CDR2 is SYDVKM. Trimming shortened V by 7 bases and J by 1 base, and 11 bases separated the two germline ends. The CDR3 extends over 14 amino acids. CDR3 bases: TGTGCCAGCACCAGGGGAGGAAGCAATCAGCCCCAGCATTTT. As protein: CASTRGGSNQPQHF.

The rearrangement uses TRBV7-3 and TRBJ1-3, with a possible D match to TRBD1 (5 bases). From germline, CDR1 is SGHTA and CDR2 FQGTGA. Trimming left V 5 bases short and J 2 bases short, with 13 bases between. This CDR3 region has 15 residues. This chain's CDR3 is CASSRTGATGNTIYF. CDR3 nucleotides: TGTGCCAGCAGCCGAACTGGGGCGACTGGAAACACCATATATTTT.

The chain joins TRBV9 to TRBJ1-4; a weak D match, TRBD1 (5 bases). Germline CDR1 reads SGDLS; CDR2 reads YYNGEE. This CDR3 contains 15 residues. V was pared by 3 bases and J by 0 bases, with 9 bases between. CDR3 sequence reads: CASSEGPSTNEKLFF. In DNA, the CDR3 is TGTGCCAGCAGCGAGGGGCCTTCAACTAATGAAAAACTGTTTTTT.

V gene TRBV7-3 combines with J gene TRBJ2-7, with D possibly being TRBD2 (5 bases). CDR3 length: 16 amino acids. Trimming took off 0 bases at V and 0 bases at J, with 12 bases between the two ends. Germline CDR1 and CDR2: SGHTA and FQGTGA. The CDR3 nucleotides read TGTGCCAGCAGCTTAACGCCTAGCAGCAGCTCCTACGAGCAGTACTTC. Protein product: CASSLTPSSSSYEQYF. Full variable domain (remainder filled in from reference TRBV7-3 and TRBJ2-7): GAGVSQTPSNKVTEKGKYVELRCDPISGHTALYWYRQSLGQGPEFLIYFQGTGAADDSGLPNDRFFAVRPEGSVSTLKIQRTERGDSAVYLCASSLTPSSSSYEQYFGPGTRLTVT.

J is TRBJ2-2 and V is TRBV27, with D perhaps TRBD2 (5 bases). Germline CDR1 reads MNHEY; CDR2 reads SMNVEV (reference sequence). The CDR3 runs to 15 residues. V lost 3 bases and J 10 bases, leaving 18 bases between the germline ends. In DNA form, the CDR3 reads TGTGCCAGCAGTTTTGACTCAGGAGGTGCCGTGGAGCTGTTTTTT. It encodes CASSFDSGGAVELFF.

This sequence joins TRBV7-2 and TRBJ2-7; TRBD2 aligns across 14 bases. CDR3 length equals 15 residues. Germline lookup yields CDR1 SGHTA and CDR2 FQGNSA. The V segment lost 5 bases and the J segment 5 bases; nucleotides outside the gene matches: 5. CDR3 coding DNA: TGTGCCAGCAGCCCGGGACTAGCGGGAGTAAACGAGCAGTACTTC. It translates to CASSPGLAGVNEQYF.

The chain uses TRBV24-1 and TRBJ2-1; 12 bases line up with TRBD2. CDR3 length: 15 amino acids. With V trimmed by 3 bases and J by 8 bases, 4 bases remained unmatched. CDR1 is KGHDR and CDR2 is SFDVKD in the germline V gene. The CDR3 DNA reads as TGTGCCACCAGTGATACGGCTAGCGGGAGGGATGAGCAGTTCTTC. Its translation: CATSDTASGRDEQFF.

The CDR3, as DNA: TGTGCCAGCAGTGTTCCGGGACTAGGACCCTACGAGCAGTACTTC. It translates to CASSVPGLGPYEQYF. The rearrangement links TRBV27 to TRBJ2-7; 8 nucleotides match TRBD2. CDR3 length: 15 residues. Per germline, CDR1 MNHEY and CDR2 SMNVEV (reference sequence). J lost 2 bases, V lost 5 bases, and 8 bases had no gene match.

V usage is TRBV9 and J usage is TRBJ2-1, with TRBD2 matching over 14 bases. The J segment lost 9 bases and the V segment lost 4 bases, leaving 9 bases of the junction unmatched. The CDR3 extends over 16 amino acids. The V gene's germline CDR1 is SGDLS and CDR2 YYNGEE. The CDR3 DNA reads TGTGCCAGCAGCTCCCTAGGGACTAGCGGGAGAGGTGAGCAGTTCTTC. Amino acid sequence: CASSSLGTSGRGEQFF. Complete variable domain (other parts from reference TRBV9 and TRBJ2-1): DSGVTQTPKHLITATGQRVTLRCSPRSGDLSVYWYQQSLDQGLQFLIQYYNGEERAKGNILERFSAQQFPDLHSELNLSSLELGDSALYFCASSSLGTSGRGEQFFGPGTRLTVL.

CDR3 sequence: CASSPRIDTEAFF. The CDR3 coding sequence is TGTGCCAGCAGCCCCAGGATTGACACTGAAGCTTTCTTT. The chain combines TRBV12-3 or TRBV12-4 with TRBJ1-1; D unresolved. This CDR3 is 13 amino acids long. Trimming took 6 bases from V and 3 from J, leaving 11 bases between them.